What follows describes a single T cell receptor beta chain. Its recognized antigen is unknown. No much larger clonotype is one base removed from it; base qualities were not supplied. The CDR3 spans 14 residues, from the cysteine through the phenylalanine. Only the CDR3 region is kept as DNA, spanning 42 bases read in frame from base 1. CDR1 and CDR2 are read off the germline V gene as SNHLY and FYNNEI. V and J lose 10 bases and 0 bases, and a span of 13 bases separates them. This record belongs to a study of PD-L1 blockade in urothelial cancer (dated by TCRdb to about 2017). About the full investigation: Every patient began therapy at some point between 2013 and 2015 and was given atezolizumab 1,200 mg intravenously every 3 weeks. Somatic, immune and clinical correlates of response to PD-L1 blockade with atezolizumab in urothelial cancer were the focus of an exploratory multi-omic analysis. Progression-free survival longer than 6 months counted as durable clinical benefit, and TCR features were additionally tested against both progression-free and overall survival. Patients had an ECOG performance status of 0 or 1 and had received between 0 and 3 prior chemotherapy regimens. Durable clinical benefit was achieved by nine patients and was not achieved by 20 patients. Pretreatment tumor samples, along with matched peripheral blood serially collected before and after atezolizumab treatment, were subjected to TCR sequencing. Approximately 30 patients had pretreatment blood TCR-seq, around 25 had at least one posttreatment blood collection, and around 25 had tumor TCR-seq. Blood samples gave median yields of around 140,000 T cells and 83,000 or so unique TCRs, along with a median clonality of roughly 0.08. Blood samples were analyzed at two time points: 3 weeks after treatment start (second dose) and 6 weeks after treatment start. About 85% of the roughly 29 patients were identified as males with urothelial cancer of bladder origin, and a prior smoking history was reported by 18 of 29 patients. Whole exome sequencing and RNA sequencing of pretreatment tumors were performed alongside TCR sequencing in the same patients. Beyond this particular receptor, the publication reports: Improved progression-free and overall survival was found to be associated with pretreatment peripheral blood TCR clonality below the median. Among patients with durable benefit, tumor-associated TCR clones showed greater expansion in peripheral blood 3 weeks after treatment started (n ≈ 24, p = 0.022). Because of the small sample size (n = 29) and the many exploratory analyses performed, the results are intended to be regarded as hypothesis-generating.

Synthetic TCR analog templates were spiked into each PCR to estimate absolute template abundance from read counts. TCRbeta CDR3 regions were amplified from genomic DNA with bias-controlled V and J gene primers using the immunoSEQ assay. Rearranged TCRbeta segments were sequenced at approximately 20X coverage. The paper's data handling went like this. Sequencing errors were corrected by clustering and CDR3s were annotated against IMGT to assign V, D and J genes. Downstream analyses used only productive TCRbeta rearrangements, leaving out any out-of-frame or stop-codon sequences. Clonality was computed as one minus Shannon entropy normalized by the log of the number of unique productive sequences. Clones differing between time points or between blood and tumor were identified by Fisher's exact test with Benjamini-Hochberg correction at adjusted p below 0.01. The table comes from immuneACCESS by way of TCRdb, which keeps in-frame sequences with V and J called. Part of the clones is missing from these tables; in studies checked, under half for an unresolved V gene and the rest for unknown reasons. V, J and clone size reflect that table, while D and trimming were determined from the DNA. The sample includes 20,000 to 25,000 clones, with around 87% observed a single time. More than 15% of the sample belongs to the ten largest clones.

A total of 25 to 30 patients with locally advanced or metastatic urothelial carcinoma, treated at Memorial Sloan Kettering on a trial protocol, made up the cohort. Peripheral blood mononuclear cells were collected pretreatment and during treatment, with between 1 and 8 total time points obtained per patient. The Qiagen DNeasy Blood extraction kit was used to purify genomic DNA from total PBMCs and tumor samples. PBMCs were collected pretreatment and during treatment and were isolated and stored as previously described. The sample was PBMCs, taken around atezolizumab (anti-PD-L1) treatment. The sequence was obtained from a woman aged 55-70 years with urothelial cancer. Recombination connected TRBV2 to TRBJ1-3; the D gene remains uncertain. The CDR3 here reads CATKEGYSGNTIYF. In nucleotide form, the sequence is TGTGCCACCAAGGAGGGCTACTCTGGAAACACCATATATTTT.